A single sample gave rise to the 25 T cell receptor beta chains below, sequenced in a study of T-cell reconstitution after alpha-beta-depleted transplantation in children. Unique molecular identifiers were incorporated during preparation of the TCRbeta library. Via MiXCR, TCRdb re-called the PCR reads, giving one row per CDR3 protein. The repertoire holds approximately 500,000 distinct CDR3 sequences, with more than 9% as singletons. Here the sequenced sample was PBMCs, taken before TCRalphabeta/CD19-depleted stem cell transplant. Receptor source: a child aged 2-15 years with inherited bone marrow failure, due to receive a stem cell transplant.

The sample holds many counts of this clonotype. This rearrangement joins TRBV5-1 to TRBJ2-7; TRBD2 agrees at 7 bases. CDR3 size: 16 residues. Germline trimming cut 2 bases from V and 3 bases from J; bases unmatched to any gene: 11. The germline CDR1 and CDR2 sequences are SGHRS and YFSETQ. DNA of the CDR3: TGCGCCAGCAGCTTAAAGGCTAGCGGTTTACTCTACGAGCAGTACTTC. It is translated as CASSLKASGLLYEQYF.

This clonotype was detected many times. CDR3 DNA sequence: TGCGCCAGCAGCTTGGGGGGTGGCTTAATCTACGAGCAGTACTTC. It specifies CASSLGGGLIYEQYF. This rearrangement joins TRBV5-1 to TRBJ2-7; D not certain. The V end lost 0 bases, the J end lost 3 bases, and 13 bases lay between the germline ends. The CDR3 is made up of 15 amino acids. Looked up from germline, CDR1 is SGHRS and CDR2 is YFSETQ.

The chain joins TRBV11-2 to TRBJ1-1; D uncertain. Trimming took off 0 bases at V and 2 bases at J, with 10 bases between the two ends. The CDR3 extends over 15 amino acids. Germline V CDR1 and CDR2: SGHAT, FQNNGV. The CDR3 spells CASSLDLAANTEAFF. In DNA form, the CDR3 reads TGTGCCAGCAGCTTAGATCTGGCGGCAAACACTGAAGCTTTCTTT.

This clonotype was seen ten or more times. The chain joins TRBV6-5 to TRBJ1-4, with D tentatively TRBD1 (6 bases). The CDR3 extends over 14 amino acids. V gave up 2 bases and J gave up 8 bases, with 12 bases separating them. Per germline, CDR1 MNHEY and CDR2 SVGAGI. The CDR3 coding sequence is TGTGCCAGCAGTTACCTCCGAAGGGGGGAAAAACTGTTTTTT. It codes for CASSYLRRGEKLFF.

In this sample, this clonotype turned up many times. V is TRBV7-9 and J is TRBJ2-1; 7 bases fit TRBD2. The ends lost 5 bases at V and 5 bases at J; junction bases unmatched: 9. This CDR3 is 15 amino acids long. Germline CDR1 and CDR2: SEHNR and FQNEAQ (reference sequence). CDR3 in amino acids: CASSVYGTTNNEQFF. As DNA, the CDR3 is TGTGCCAGCAGCGTTTATGGGACTACAAACAATGAGCAGTTCTTC.

V is TRBV11-2 and J is TRBJ1-1; D remains unclear. V dropped 3 bases and J dropped 3 bases, with 17 bases sitting between them. CDR3 length equals 16 residues. Looked up from germline, CDR1 is SGHAT and CDR2 is FQNNGV. The CDR3 nucleotides are TGTGCCAGCAGCTTGTACTCCCGTAGAGGGTACACTGAAGCTTTCTTT. This gives the protein CASSLYSRRGYTEAFF.

This clonotype was seen repeatedly, ten times or more. J is TRBJ2-3 and V is TRBV5-1; 8 nucleotides align to TRBD1. The CDR3 covers 15 residues. V lost 2 bases and J lost 4; bases outside the gene matches: 6. Germline V gene data show CDR1 as SGHRS and CDR2 as YFSETQ. The CDR3 DNA is TGCGCCAGCAGCTTATCGGACAGGGTAGCAGATACGCAGTATTTT. Translating gives CASSLSDRVADTQYF.

This clonotype was seen repeatedly, ten times or more. The chain uses TRBV12-3 or TRBV12-4 and TRBJ1-1; no clear D gene. There are 14 residues in the CDR3. The V end lost 4 bases, the J end lost 0 bases, and 9 bases lay between the germline ends. The CDR3 coding sequence is TGTGCCAGCAGTTACTCCCCTATGAACACTGAAGCTTTCTTT. Amino acids: CASSYSPMNTEAFF.

This clonotype has just a few counts. The genes are TRBV11-2 and TRBJ2-7; D gene ambiguous. Trimming left V 0 bases short and J 6 bases short, with 9 bases between. The CDR3 sequence is 13 residues long. Germline lookup yields CDR1 SGHAT and CDR2 FQNNGV. The CDR3 here is CASSLDLGTEQYF. CDR3 coding DNA: TGTGCCAGCAGCTTAGATCTTGGTACCGAGCAGTACTTC.

In the case of this clonotype: Being one base from a much bigger clone, this may be a read error. The chain carries TRBV7-2 and TRBJ2-3; 7 bases agree with TRBD1. From germline, CDR1 is SGHTA and CDR2 FQGNSA. CDR3 size: 15 residues. The CDR3 coding sequence is TGTGCCAGCAGCTTAGTGGGACAGTTCACAGATAGGCAGTATTTT. This codes for CASSLVGQFTDRQYF.

This clonotype was recorded many times. The chain carries TRBV28 and TRBJ1-5; possible D gene TRBD1, 5 bases. Trimming removed 5 bases at V and 1 base at J, with 15 bases between. Germline CDR1 reads MDHEN; CDR2 reads SYDVKM. The CDR3 length is 16 residues. DNA for the CDR3: TGTGCCAGCAGTAAGGGGCCGGGCCCAAGCAATCAGCCCCAGCATTTT. Its translation: CASSKGPGPSNQPQHF.

In this sample, this clonotype turned up a few times. V is TRBV10-3 and J is TRBJ1-2, with unresolved D. The CDR3 spans 16 residues. Trimming took 0 bases from V and 3 from J, leaving 14 bases between them. Germline lookup yields CDR1 ENHRY and CDR2 SYGVKD. CDR3 sequence (DNA): TGTGCCATCAGTGAGTCTCCTGGACGACTCGACTATGGCTACACCTTC. Protein product: CAISESPGRLDYGYTF.

The table lists this clonotype with many counts. The chain recombines TRBV28 with TRBJ1-2; the match to TRBD1 covers 7 bases. V lost 8 bases and J lost 7; bases outside the gene matches: 13. This CDR3 has 14 residues. Germline CDR1 reads MDHEN; CDR2 reads SYDVKM. The CDR3 DNA is TGTGCCAGCCAAACTCCGGGACAGTCTTCTGGCTACACCTTC. It yields the protein CASQTPGQSSGYTF.

The sample holds many counts of this clonotype. The J gene is TRBJ2-7, the V gene TRBV27; D is uncertain. Germline lookup yields CDR1 MNHEY and CDR2 SMNVEV (reference sequence). This CDR3 is 13 amino acids long. Trimming stripped 4 bases from V and 6 bases from J, with 13 bases between. The CDR3 region has the DNA TGTGCCAGCAGTTCTCTAGGTTCTTTCGAGCAGTACTTC. Its translation: CASSSLGSFEQYF.

This clonotype showed up many times. The chain links TRBV27 to TRBJ2-6; D might be TRBD1 (6 bases). This CDR3 region has 18 residues. With 2 bases removed from V and 0 bases from J, the gap between germline ends came to 14 bases. Germline lookup yields CDR1 MNHEY and CDR2 SMNVEV (reference sequence). DNA of the CDR3: TGTGCCAGCAGTTTACTGGCCTTAGGGGGCTCTGGGGCCAACGTCCTGACTTTC. Protein product: CASSLLALGGSGANVLTF.

This clonotype was picked up many times. This sequence joins TRBV29-1 and TRBJ2-7; 10 nucleotides agree with TRBD1. The CDR3 totals 16 residues. The trim removed 6 bases at V and 2 bases at J, leaving 13 bases unmatched. Germline assignment: CDR1 SQVTM and CDR2 ANQGSEA. CDR3 nucleotide sequence: TGCAGCGTAGTTAGCCCCGCCGGGACAGGGGCCTACGAGCAGTACTTC. Translation gives CSVVSPAGTGAYEQYF.

This clonotype was found many times. The chain employs TRBV20-1 and TRBJ2-3; D is unresolved. CDR1 is DFQATT and CDR2 is SNEGSKA in the germline V gene (reference sequence). CDR3 length: 10 amino acids. The CDR3 sequence is CSASTDTQYF. DNA of the CDR3: TGCAGCGCCTCGACAGATACGCAGTATTTT.

With respect to this clonotype: One end of the junction is discordant with germline, which a read error may explain. The V gene is TRBV12-3 or TRBV12-4, the J gene TRBJ2-1; 11 bases are shared with TRBD2. The CDR3 totals 13 residues. The CDR3 DNA reads TGTGCCAGCAGTATAGCGGGGGGGGATGAGCAGTTCTTC. Amino acid sequence: CASSIAGGDEQFF.

This clonotype was seen at least ten times. This chain connects TRBV4-3 to TRBJ1-2; possible D gene TRBD1, 6 bases. CDR1 LGHNA and CDR2 YSLEER come from the germline V gene. CDR3 length equals 15 residues. V was clipped by 4 bases and J by 2 bases, with 14 bases between them. This CDR3 reads CASSPRTETNYGYTF. The DNA for the CDR3 is TGCGCCAGCAGCCCCCGGACAGAGACCAACTATGGCTACACCTTC.

This clonotype turned up a few times. The chain carries TRBV15 and TRBJ2-1; D is perhaps TRBD2 (7 bases). Looked up from germline, CDR1 is LNHNV and CDR2 is YYDKDF (reference sequence). Trimming cost V 5 bases and J 4 bases, with 18 bases left between them. The CDR3 consists of 16 residues. The CDR3 sequence is CATSRGGGIDYNEQFF. The DNA of the CDR3 is TGTGCCACCAGCCGAGGGGGGGGGATCGATTACAATGAGCAGTTCTTC.

V is TRBV13 and J is TRBJ2-5, with D unresolved. CDR1 is PRHDT, CDR2 FYEKMQ, per germline (reference sequence). Trimming took off 2 bases at V and 7 bases at J, with 11 bases between the two ends. There are 13 residues in the CDR3. The CDR3 spells CASSLTLRGTQYF. The CDR3 DNA reads as TGTGCCAGCAGCTTAACACTGCGTGGGACCCAGTACTTC. The entire variable domain, with the rest obtained from reference TRBV13 and TRBJ2-5, is as follows: AAGVIQSPRHLIKEKRETATLKCYPIPRHDTVYWYQQGPGQDPQFLISFYEKMQSDKGSIPDRFSAQQFSDYHSELNMSSLELGDSALYFCASSLTLRGTQYFGPGTRLLVL.

In regard to this clonotype: This sequence may be a read error, since a much larger clone differs from it by one base. This chain joins TRBV24-1 and TRBJ2-1; the D gene could be TRBD1 or TRBD2 (5 bases each). CDR3 length: 15 residues. CDR1 and CDR2 from the germline V gene are KGHDR and SFDVKD. This CDR3 reads CATSDEGSGYNQQFF. The CDR3 DNA sequence: TGTGCCACCAGTGATGAGGGGTCAGGATACAATCAGCAGTTCTTC.

This clonotype was observed at least ten times. The gene calls are TRBV5-1 and TRBJ1-5, with a weak D call TRBD1 (5 bases). The CDR3 covers 14 residues. The germline gives CDR1 SGHRS, CDR2 YFSETQ. The ends were cut back, 2 bases at V and 7 bases at J, with 13 bases in the middle. This CDR3 reads CASSFLGGNQPQHF. CDR3 nucleotides: TGCGCCAGCAGCTTCCTGGGGGGAAACCAGCCCCAGCATTTT.

This clonotype was seen repeatedly, ten times or more. The CDR3 sequence: CAIRLYSSGRASYEQYF. CDR3 DNA sequence: TGTGCCATCCGGCTGTATTCAAGCGGGAGGGCGTCCTACGAGCAGTACTTC. The chain is built from TRBV7-9 and TRBJ2-7; 10 positions agree with TRBD2. This CDR3 is built from 17 residues. V shed 10 bases, J shed 1 base, and the junction held 16 bases outside the gene matches. Germline V gene lookup returns CDR1 SEHNR and CDR2 FQNEAQ (reference sequence).

The rearrangement uses TRBV6-5 and TRBJ2-4; 7 bases line up with TRBD1. The CDR3 has 19 residues. Germline values: CDR1 MNHEY, CDR2 SVGAGI. The V segment lost 3 bases and the J segment 1 base; nucleotides outside the gene matches: 15. DNA of the CDR3: TGTGCCAGCAGTTATTCGGGGCACCGGGACAGAGGTGCCAAAAACATTCAGTACTTC. Protein sequence: CASSYSGHRDRGAKNIQYF.